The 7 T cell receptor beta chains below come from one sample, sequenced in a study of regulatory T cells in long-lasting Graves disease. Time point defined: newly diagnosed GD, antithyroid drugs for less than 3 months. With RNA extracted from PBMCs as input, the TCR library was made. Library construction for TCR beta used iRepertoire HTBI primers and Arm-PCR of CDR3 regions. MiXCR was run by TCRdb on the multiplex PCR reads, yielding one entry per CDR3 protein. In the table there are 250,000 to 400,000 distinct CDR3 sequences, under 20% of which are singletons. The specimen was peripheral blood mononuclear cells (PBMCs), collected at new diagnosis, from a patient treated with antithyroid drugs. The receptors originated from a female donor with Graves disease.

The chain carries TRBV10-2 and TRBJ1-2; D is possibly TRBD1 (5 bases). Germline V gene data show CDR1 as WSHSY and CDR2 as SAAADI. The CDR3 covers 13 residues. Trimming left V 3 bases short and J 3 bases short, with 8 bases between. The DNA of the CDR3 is TGCGCCAGCAGTGACCAGGGTGACTATGGCTACACCTTC. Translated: CASSDQGDYGYTF.

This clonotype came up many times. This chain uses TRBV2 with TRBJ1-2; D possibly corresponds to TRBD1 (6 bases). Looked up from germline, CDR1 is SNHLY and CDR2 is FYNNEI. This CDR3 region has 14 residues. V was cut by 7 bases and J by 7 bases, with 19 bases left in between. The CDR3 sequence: CASKGQNSFGGYTF. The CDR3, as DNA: TGTGCCAGCAAAGGACAGAATTCTTTTGGTGGCTACACCTTC.

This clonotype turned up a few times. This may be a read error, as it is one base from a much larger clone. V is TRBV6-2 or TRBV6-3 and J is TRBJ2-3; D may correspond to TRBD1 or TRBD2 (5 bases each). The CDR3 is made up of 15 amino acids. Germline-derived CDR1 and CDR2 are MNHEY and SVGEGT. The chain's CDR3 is CACSSEGSSTDTQYF. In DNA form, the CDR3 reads TGTGCCTGCAGTTCCGAGGGGTCTAGCACAGATACGCAGTATTTT.

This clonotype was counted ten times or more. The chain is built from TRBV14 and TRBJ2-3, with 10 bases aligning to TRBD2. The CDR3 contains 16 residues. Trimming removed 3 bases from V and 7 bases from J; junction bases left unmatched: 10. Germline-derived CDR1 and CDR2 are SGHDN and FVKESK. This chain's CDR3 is CASSQLTSGMTHTQYF. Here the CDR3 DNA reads TGTGCCAGCAGCCAGCTAACTAGCGGGATGACTCATACGCAGTATTTT.

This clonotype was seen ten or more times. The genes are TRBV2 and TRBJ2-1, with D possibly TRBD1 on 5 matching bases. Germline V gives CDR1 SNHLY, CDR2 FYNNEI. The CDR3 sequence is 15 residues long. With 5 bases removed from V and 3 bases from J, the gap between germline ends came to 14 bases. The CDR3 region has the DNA TGTGCCAGCAGTTTCACAGGTAGAGGCTACAATGAGCAGTTCTTC. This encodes CASSFTGRGYNEQFF. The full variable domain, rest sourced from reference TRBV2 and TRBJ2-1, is EPEVTQTPSHQVTQMGQEVILRCVPISNHLYFYWYRQILGQKVEFLVSFYNNEISEKSEIFDDQFSVERPDGSNFTLKIRSTKLEDSAMYFCASSFTGRGYNEQFFGPGTRLTVL.

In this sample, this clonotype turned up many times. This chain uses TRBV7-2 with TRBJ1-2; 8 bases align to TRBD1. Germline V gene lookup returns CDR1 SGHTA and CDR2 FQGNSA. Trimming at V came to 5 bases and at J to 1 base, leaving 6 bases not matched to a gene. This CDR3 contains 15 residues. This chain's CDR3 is CASSPGTGVNYGYTF. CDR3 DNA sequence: TGTGCCAGCAGCCCAGGGACAGGAGTTAACTATGGCTACACCTTC.

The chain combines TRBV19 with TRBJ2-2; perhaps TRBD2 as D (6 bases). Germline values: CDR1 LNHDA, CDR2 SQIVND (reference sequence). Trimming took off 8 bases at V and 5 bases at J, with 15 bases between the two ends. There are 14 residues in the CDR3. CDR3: CASSYGGETGELFF. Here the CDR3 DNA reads TGTGCCAGTTCGTACGGGGGAGAGACCGGGGAGCTGTTTTTT.